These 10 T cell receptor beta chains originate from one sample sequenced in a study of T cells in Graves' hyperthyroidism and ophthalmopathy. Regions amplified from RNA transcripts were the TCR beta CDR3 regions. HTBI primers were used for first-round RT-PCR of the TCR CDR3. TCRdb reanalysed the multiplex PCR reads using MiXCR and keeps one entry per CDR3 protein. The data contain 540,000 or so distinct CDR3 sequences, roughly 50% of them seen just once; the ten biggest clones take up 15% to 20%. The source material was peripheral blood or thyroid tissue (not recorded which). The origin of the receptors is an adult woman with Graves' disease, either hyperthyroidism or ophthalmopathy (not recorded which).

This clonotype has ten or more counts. The CDR3 spells CASSVQGGGANVLTF. The CDR3 nucleotides are TGTGCCAGCAGTGTTCAGGGAGGTGGGGCCAACGTCCTGACTTTC. The chain uses TRBV6-2 or TRBV6-3 and TRBJ2-6, with a possible D match to TRBD2 (6 bases). Between the trimmed V and J ends, which lost 5 bases and 3 bases, there was a span of 11 bases. The CDR3 consists of 15 residues. In germline, CDR1 is MNHEY, CDR2 SVGEGT.

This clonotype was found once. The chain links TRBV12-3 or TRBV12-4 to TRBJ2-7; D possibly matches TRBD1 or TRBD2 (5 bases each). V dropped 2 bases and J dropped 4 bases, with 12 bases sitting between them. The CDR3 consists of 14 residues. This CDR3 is CASSLLGWGYEQYF. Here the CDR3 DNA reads TGTGCCAGCAGTTTATTGGGATGGGGGTACGAGCAGTACTTC.

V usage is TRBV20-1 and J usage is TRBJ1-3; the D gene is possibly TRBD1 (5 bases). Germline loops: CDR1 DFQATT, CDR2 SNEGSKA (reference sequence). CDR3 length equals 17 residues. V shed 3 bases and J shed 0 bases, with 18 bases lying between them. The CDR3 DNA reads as TGCAGTGCTAGGAGGACTAGCGGGACGGTCTCTGGAAACACCATATATTTT. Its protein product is CSARRTSGTVSGNTIYF.

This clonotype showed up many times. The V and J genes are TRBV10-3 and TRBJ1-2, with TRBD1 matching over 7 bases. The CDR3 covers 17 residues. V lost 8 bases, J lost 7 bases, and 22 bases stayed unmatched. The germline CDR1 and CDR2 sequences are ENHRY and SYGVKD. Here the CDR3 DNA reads TGTGCCATCTACCAACCGGGCACACAACAGGGGATTGGTGGCTACACCTTC. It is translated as CAIYQPGTQQGIGGYTF.

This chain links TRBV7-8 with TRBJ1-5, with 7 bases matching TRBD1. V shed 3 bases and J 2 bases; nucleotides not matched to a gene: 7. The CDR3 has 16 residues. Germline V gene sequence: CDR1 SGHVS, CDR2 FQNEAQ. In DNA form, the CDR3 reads TGTGCCAGCAGCTTCTCACGACAGGGTGGCAATCAGCCCCAGCATTTT. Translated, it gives CASSFSRQGGNQPQHF.

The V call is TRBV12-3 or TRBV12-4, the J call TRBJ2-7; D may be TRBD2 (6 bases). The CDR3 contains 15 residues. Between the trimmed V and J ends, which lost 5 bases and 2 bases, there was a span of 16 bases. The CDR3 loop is CASSRPGRGTYEQYF. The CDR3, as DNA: TGTGCCAGCAGTCGCCCGGGACGGGGGACCTACGAGCAGTACTTC.

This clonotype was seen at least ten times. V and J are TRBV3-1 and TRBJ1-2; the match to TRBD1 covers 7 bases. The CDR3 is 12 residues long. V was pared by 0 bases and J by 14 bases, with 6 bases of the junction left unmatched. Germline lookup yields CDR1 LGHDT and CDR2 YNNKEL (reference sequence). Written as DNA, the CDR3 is TGTGCCAGCAGCCAAGACAGGGGGAGACCGACCTTC. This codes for CASSQDRGRPTF.

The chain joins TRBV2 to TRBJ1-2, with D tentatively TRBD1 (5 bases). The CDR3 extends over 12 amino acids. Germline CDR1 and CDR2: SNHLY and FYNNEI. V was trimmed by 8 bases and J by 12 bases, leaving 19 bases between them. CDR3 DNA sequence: TGTGCCAGCGCAGGGACTATGACTGGAAACACCTTC. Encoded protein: CASAGTMTGNTF.

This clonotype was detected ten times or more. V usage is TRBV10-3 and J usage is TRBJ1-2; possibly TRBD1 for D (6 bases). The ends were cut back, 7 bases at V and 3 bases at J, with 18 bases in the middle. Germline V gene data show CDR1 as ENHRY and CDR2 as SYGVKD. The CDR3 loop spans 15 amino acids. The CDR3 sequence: CAINSPLDSHYGYTF. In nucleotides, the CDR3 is TGTGCCATCAATTCACCCCTGGACAGCCACTATGGCTACACCTTC.

The CDR3 sequence: CASSGGSEETQYF. CDR3 DNA: TGTGCCAGCAGCGGGGGCTCCGAGGAGACCCAGTACTTC. The V gene is TRBV7-2, the J gene TRBJ2-5, with a weak D call TRBD1 (6 bases). Trimming cost V 5 bases and J 5 bases, with 12 bases left between them. Germline V gene sequence: CDR1 SGHTA, CDR2 FQGNSA. The length of the CDR3 is 13 residues.